The sequence of this TCR beta chain was determined in a study of shared clonotypes between healthy human individuals (dated by TCRdb to 2018 to 2021). Turning to the overall study: Three men and a couple of women, aged 18 to 49 years, made up the cohort. For each donor, CD4 naive and CD4 memory were each run on three plates, CD8 naive on two plates, and CD8 memory on one plate. To estimate repertoire size and how much clonotype sharing occurs between individuals, the study deeply sequenced the blood TCR repertoires of several healthy adults. Different laboratories and diverse techniques were used to prepare libraries and sequence TCR repertoires, to increase sequencing depth and limit assay-specific biases. Leukapheresis yielded between about 0.8 and 9.5 billion PBMCs per donor.

Healthy HIV-negative adults with no recently reported acute infections or vaccinations were included as donors. Every donor was a Caucasian adult living in Nashville, Tennessee, USA. CD4+ T cells were enriched through magnetic negative selection, after which naive cells were positively selected on CD45RA and the remaining negative fraction served as the memory subset. Blood was obtained by leukapheresis, after which PBMCs were separated by Ficoll-Histopaque density gradient centrifugation and cryopreserved in liquid nitrogen vapor phase. Purity and quantity of every magnetically sorted T cell population were checked by analytical flow cytometry. From each sorted fraction, genomic DNA was isolated and quantified by UV absorbance on a Nanodrop 2000c. TCR CDR3 regions were amplified from genomic DNA by multiplex PCR using the deep immunoSEQ assay. Extracted genomic DNA from each cell subset was distributed evenly across all wells of several immunoSEQ 96-well plates, and each plate was treated as a replicate. For sorted subsets, each replicate PCR was loaded with around 200 ng genomic DNA, equivalent to some 27,000 T cell genomes. The purified libraries were quantified using a Qubit 3.0 fluorometer, sized with a Bioanalyzer 2100, and then quantified again using the KAPA Library Quantification kit. Every immunoSEQ 96-well plate was sequenced on a dedicated single-read 150-cycle Illumina NextSeq 550 flow cell. Processing in the source paper ran as follows. Because the immunoSEQ output held only junctional sequences and lacked quality scores, the filtering could not match the filtering applied to full-length reads. To assign V/J genes and CDR3, sequences were annotated against IMGT germline references using PyIR, a Python wrapper for IgBLAST v1.9. Any read was removed if the V/J assignment was weak (E-value above 1e-6), the CDR3 was missing, or the read contained stop codons, out-of-frame junctions, or ambiguous translated residues. V3J clonotypes were defined as sequences sharing an identical inferred V gene, J gene, and CDR3 amino acid sequence. The percentage overlap between two repertoires was calculated by dividing the number of shared unique clonotypes by the size of the smaller repertoire. Three approaches were used to assess repertoire richness: RTK rarefaction, the Chao1 estimator, and Recon v2.1 estimates of unobserved clonotypes. OLGA was used to compute generation probabilities for all TCRbeta clonotypes that the gDNA method yielded from several donors. As stored in TCRdb, this immuneACCESS dataset retains in-frame rearrangements with V and J assigned. A fraction of the clones does not appear; measured against another copy, unresolved V genes explain less than half of the discrepancy, and the remainder lacks a known reason. That table is the source of V, J and clone size, and D and trimming were worked out from the DNA. This sample is represented by some 550,000 clones; more than 95% of them were singletons. Less than 0.065% of the sample is in the top ten clones.

Of note for this clone: Its antigen is still unknown. The input lacks base qualities; no much larger clone sits a single base away.

Overall study outcomes, separate from this receptor: Across a handful of donors, roughly 5% of naive CD4, around 3.5% of naive CD8, 2% to 2.5% of memory CD4, and under 0.45% of memory CD8 clonotypes were shared. Incomplete sequencing was indicated by rarefaction of sorted-subset datasets, despite the large sequencing depth. Based on pairwise subsampling, the degree of clonotype sharing among donors was expected to be affected by sequencing depth. Because the study included a small number of donors, the genetic and exposure-history diversity represented was limited. Naive subsets generally had larger estimated clonotype richness than memory subsets. Sampling was restricted to blood, and TCR repertoires in tissue are likely to differ from TCR repertoires in blood. Clonotypes shared by all four sorted-subset donors showed higher generation probabilities than non-shared clonotypes.

The CDR3 measures 12 amino acids from cysteine to phenylalanine. Just CDR3 DNA is preserved here, 36 bases in frame from base 1. V loses 6 bases, J loses 7 bases, and the germline ends lie 12 bases apart. CDR1 MDHEN and CDR2 SYDVKM are derived from the germline V gene. The specimen sequenced was naive CD4+ T cells sorted from blood. What this sample's cell subset or site label stands for: CD45RA+ positively selected. The TCR comes from a woman in her twenties or thirties in good health. The chain employs TRBV28 and TRBJ1-2; confidence is insufficient to name the D gene. CDR3 region: CASSPLRPGYTF. The DNA sequence is given as TGTGCCAGCAGCCCCCTTAGGCCTGGCTACACCTTC.